This paragraph covers one T cell receptor (beta chain) sequence. Antigen unknown. Trimming took off 3 bases at V and 3 bases at J, with 15 bases between the two ends. The germline V gene has CDR1 LNHDA and CDR2 SQIVND (reference sequence). This CDR3 region has 16 residues. From cryopreserved PBMCs came roughly 1.8 micrograms of genomic DNA used for TCR beta libraries. The sample belongs to a study of cytotoxic CD8 clonotypes in ibrutinib-treated CLL. Study-level background: Patients attained some 24 partial and 2 complete responses; at median around 70 months, 14 remained remitted while around twelve progressed. An average of around 260,000 productive templates and about 100,000 productive rearrangements was obtained per sample.

Here immunoSEQ multiplex PCR was the method, and the copy in TCRdb shows in-frame clones only, minus some. The table has 20,000 to 25,000 clones, roughly 65% seen once. Study results and limitations: Higher clonality was seen at ibrutinib response and a return toward baseline at progression.

This clonotype originated in a human donor with chronic lymphocytic leukemia. This material consisted of PBMCs, taken after 24 months of ibrutinib treatment. V and J are TRBV19 and TRBJ2-1; D is unresolved. The CDR3 sequence: CASSMTPDTYYNEQFF. CDR3 sequence (DNA): TGTGCCAGTAGTATGACCCCCGACACCTACTACAATGAGCAGTTCTTC.